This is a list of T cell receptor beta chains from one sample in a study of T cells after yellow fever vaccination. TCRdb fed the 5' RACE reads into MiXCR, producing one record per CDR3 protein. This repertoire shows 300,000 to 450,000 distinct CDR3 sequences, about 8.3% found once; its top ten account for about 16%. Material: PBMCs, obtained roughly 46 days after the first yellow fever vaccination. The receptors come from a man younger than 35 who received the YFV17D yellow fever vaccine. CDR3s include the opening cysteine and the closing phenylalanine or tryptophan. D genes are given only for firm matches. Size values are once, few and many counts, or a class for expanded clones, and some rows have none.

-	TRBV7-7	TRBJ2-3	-	CASSLAPPKYCPSTDTQYF	TGTGCTAGCAGCTTAGCTCCCCCGAAGTACTGCCCTAGCACAGATACGCAGTATTTT
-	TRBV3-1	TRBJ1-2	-	CASSPSRWKFGYTF	TGTGCCAGCAGTCCAAGTCGTTGGAAGTTTGGCTACACCTTC
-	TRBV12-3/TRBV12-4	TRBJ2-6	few	CASSLREGANVLTF	TGTGCCAGCAGTTTGAGGGAGGGGGCCAACGTCCTGACTTTC
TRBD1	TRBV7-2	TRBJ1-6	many	CASSPRTGDSPLHF	TGTGCCAGCAGCCCTCGGACAGGGGATTCACCCCTCCACTTT
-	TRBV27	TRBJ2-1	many	CASGTTARSYNEQFF	TGTGCCAGCGGAACCACAGCGCGCTCCTACAATGAGCAGTTCTTC
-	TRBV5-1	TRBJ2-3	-	CASSLAGAGGDTQYF	TGCGCCAGCAGCTTGGCGGGGGCAGGGGGAGATACGCAGTATTTT
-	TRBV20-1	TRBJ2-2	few	CSAPLGRNTGELFF	TGCAGTGCCCCCCTAGGCAGGAACACCGGGGAGCTGTTTTTT
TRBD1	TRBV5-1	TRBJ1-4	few	CASSRGQGTNEKLFF	TGCGCCAGCAGCCGGGGACAGGGGACTAATGAAAAACTGTTTTTT
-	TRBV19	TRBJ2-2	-	CASSLTQYSGNTGELFF	TGTGCCAGTAGTCTAACCCAATATAGCGGAAACACCGGGGAGCTGTTTTTT
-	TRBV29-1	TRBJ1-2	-	CSVEDSRWYGYTF	TGCAGCGTTGAAGACTCCCGGTGGTATGGCTACACCTTC
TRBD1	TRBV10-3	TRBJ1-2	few	CAIDSQGSNYGYTF	TGTGCCATCGACTCACAGGGGTCTAACTATGGCTACACCTTC
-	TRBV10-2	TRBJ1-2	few	CASSGRRTFLGGYTF	TGCGCCAGCAGTGGTAGGAGAACATTCCTCGGTGGCTACACCTTC
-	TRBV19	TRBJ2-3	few	CASRAAEEVDTQYF	TGTGCCAGTAGGGCTGCCGAGGAGGTTGATACGCAGTATTTT
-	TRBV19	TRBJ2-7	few	CASSIIQGSSGEQYF	TGTGCCAGTAGTATTATCCAGGGGTCGTCGGGCGAGCAGTACTTC
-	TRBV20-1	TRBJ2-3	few	CSARDTPDTQYF	TGCAGTGCGCGGGACACACCGGATACGCAGTATTTT
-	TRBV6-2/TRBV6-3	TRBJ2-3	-	CASTALVKRTDTQYF	TGTGCCAGCACCGCACTGGTTAAAAGAACAGATACGCAGTATTTT